These 21 T cell receptor beta chains were sequenced from one sample in a study of blood T cell repertoires in COVID-19. Generated by immunoSEQ multiplex PCR, the TCRdb table keeps only in-frame clones and is missing some. The table has over 450,000 clones, roughly 89% seen once. The sequenced material came from peripheral blood. The source is a woman aged 45-59 years with COVID-19, enrolled during active disease.

This chain uses TRBV2 with TRBJ2-1; 9 bases line up with TRBD1. V shed 8 bases, J shed 9 bases, and the junction held 8 bases outside the gene matches. The CDR3 runs 13 residues. The germline V gene has CDR1 SNHLY and CDR2 FYNNEI. The CDR3 spells CASGQGQGSEQFF. In DNA, the CDR3 is TGTGCCAGCGGTCAAGGACAGGGGAGTGAGCAGTTCTTC.

The chain employs TRBV30 and TRBJ1-2; 9 bases map to TRBD1. Trimming cost V 2 bases and J 12 bases; bases outside gene matches: 4. Germline loops: CDR1 GTSNPN, CDR2 SVGIG (reference sequence). The CDR3 is 11 residues long. The CDR3, as DNA: TGTGCCTGGAGTCCGGGACAGGGAGACACCTTC. As protein: CAWSPGQGDTF.

The chain couples TRBV2 to TRBJ2-3; D uncertain. Deletions cut 1 base from V and 2 bases from J, with 10 bases between. The CDR3 sequence is 15 residues long. Per the germline V gene, CDR1 is SNHLY and CDR2 is FYNNEI. In nucleotides, the CDR3 is TGTGCCAGCAGTGAAGTTAGCCCCGTCACAGATACGCAGTATTTT. Its translation is CASSEVSPVTDTQYF.

This clone was found once. The chain is built from TRBV5-6 and TRBJ2-1, with a possible D match to TRBD1 (6 bases). The V end lost 2 bases, the J end lost 4 bases, and 16 bases lay between the germline ends. Germline values: CDR1 SGHDT, CDR2 YYEEEE. The length of the CDR3 is 16 residues. In DNA, the CDR3 is TGTGCCAGCAGCTTCAGGCGGACAGCCTCGTACAATGAGCAGTTCTTC. Its protein product is CASSFRRTASYNEQFF. Full variable domain (remainder filled in from reference TRBV5-6 and TRBJ2-1): DAGVTQSPTHLIKTRGQQVTLRCSPKSGHDTVSWYQQALGQGPQFIFQYYEEEERQRGNFPDRFSGHQFPNYSSELNVNALLLGDSALYLCASSFRRTASYNEQFFGPGTRLTVL.

This chain connects TRBV23-1 to TRBJ2-3, with unresolved D. TRBV23-1 is an ORF, with its function uncertain. Trimming stripped 1 base from V and 8 bases from J, with 4 bases between. The CDR3 is made up of 11 amino acids. CDR3 bases: TGCGCCAGCAGTCAATACGGTACGCAGTATTTT. Its protein is CASSQYGTQYF.

The V and J genes are TRBV5-5 and TRBJ1-4; D may be TRBD1 (5 bases). The germline V and J ends were trimmed by 1 base and 8 bases, with 18 bases remaining between them. The CDR3 extends over 16 amino acids. From germline, CDR1 is SGHKS and CDR2 YYEKEE (reference sequence). The CDR3 region is CASSLRWRDSREKLFF. The CDR3 DNA is TGTGCCAGCAGCTTGCGTTGGCGGGACTCCAGAGAAAAACTGTTTTTT.

This clone came up once. This chain joins TRBV5-6 and TRBJ2-1, with 9 bases that match TRBD2. V lost 0 bases to trimming and J lost 4 bases; unmatched junction nucleotides: 5. CDR3 length: 16 residues. Per the germline V gene, CDR1 is SGHDT and CDR2 is YYEEEE. Here the CDR3 DNA reads TGTGCCAGCAGCTTGGATTCTAGCGGGGTTTACAATGAGCAGTTCTTC. It specifies CASSLDSSGVYNEQFF.

This clone has a single count. The rearrangement links TRBV30 to TRBJ2-7, with D maybe TRBD2 (5 bases). V lost 7 bases to trimming and J lost 2 bases, with 21 bases between them. CDR3 size: 15 residues. Looked up from germline, CDR1 is GTSNPN and CDR2 is SVGIG (reference sequence). The CDR3 DNA reads as TGTGCCTACCATCTCCCCGGGGATGTCCCCTACGAGCAGTACTTC. It codes for CAYHLPGDVPYEQYF.

V is TRBV18 and J is TRBJ1-1, with 7 bases matching TRBD1. V was pared by 0 bases and J by 6 bases, with 7 bases of the junction left unmatched. CDR3 length: 15 residues. Germline V gene data show CDR1 as KGHSH and CDR2 as LQKENI. CDR3 sequence reads: CASSPPTGNAAEAFF. The CDR3 bases are TGTGCCAGCTCACCACCGACAGGGAATGCCGCTGAAGCTTTCTTT. The full variable domain, rest sourced from reference TRBV18 and TRBJ1-1, is NAGVMQNPRHLVRRRGQEARLRCSPMKGHSHVYWYRQLPEEGLKFMVYLQKENIIDESGMPKERFSAEFPKEGPSILRIQQVVRGDSAAYFCASSPPTGNAAEAFFGQGTRLTVV.

The chain joins TRBV11-2 to TRBJ1-2, with D tentatively TRBD1 (5 bases). CDR3 length: 16 amino acids. The V end lost 5 bases, the J end lost 2 bases, and 18 bases lay between the germline ends. The germline CDR1 and CDR2 sequences are SGHAT and FQNNGV. The CDR3 sequence: CASSPTGTTLNYGYTF. The CDR3 region has the DNA TGTGCCAGCAGCCCGACCGGGACTACACTCAACTATGGCTACACCTTC.

The chain recombines TRBV30 with TRBJ1-1; a weak D match, TRBD1 (5 bases). V was pared by 4 bases and J by 6 bases, with 18 bases between. The CDR3 is 14 residues long. Germline lookup yields CDR1 GTSNPN and CDR2 SVGIG (reference sequence). CDR3 loop: CAWTQAGTRAEAFF. The CDR3 DNA reads TGTGCCTGGACCCAGGCGGGGACCAGGGCTGAAGCTTTCTTT.

CDR3 DNA: TGTGCCAGCATGCGATGGAGTGAGCAGTTCTTC. Residues: CASMRWSEQFF. V usage is TRBV6-5 and J usage is TRBJ2-1, with no clear D. The germline V gene has CDR1 MNHEY and CDR2 SVGAGI. The V end was cut by 7 bases, the J end by 9 bases, with 10 bases between. The CDR3 spans 11 residues.

The chain combines TRBV4-2 with TRBJ1-1; TRBD1 agrees at 7 bases. J was trimmed by 0 bases and V by 4 bases; bases with no gene match: 8. Germline lookup yields CDR1 LGHNA and CDR2 YNFKEQ. This CDR3 spans 16 amino acids. CDR3 in DNA: TGTGCCAGCAGCCCTGCCTTGGGACAGCTGAACACTGAAGCTTTCTTT. It specifies CASSPALGQLNTEAFF.

The chain links TRBV6-1 to TRBJ2-6; perhaps TRBD1 as D (5 bases). The V end was cut by 4 bases, the J end by 4 bases, with 14 bases between. CDR1 and CDR2 (germline): MNHNS, SASEGT. There are 16 residues in the CDR3. This CDR3 reads CASSVSSGSGANVLTF. DNA for the CDR3: TGTGCCAGCAGTGTCTCGTCAGGGTCCGGGGCCAACGTCCTGACTTTC.

The V call is TRBV6-6, the J call TRBJ1-1; the D is unclear. The V end lost 8 bases, the J end lost 3 bases, and 10 bases lay between the germline ends. The CDR3 extends over 12 amino acids. The V gene's germline CDR1 is MNHNY and CDR2 SVGAGI (reference sequence). CDR3 DNA: TGTGCCAGCCGAGGGATGGACACTGAAGCTTTCTTT. Translated: CASRGMDTEAFF.

This chain joins TRBV19 and TRBJ1-6; D call uncertain. The CDR3 spans 14 residues. Germline CDR1 LNHDA, CDR2 SQIVND (reference sequence). Trimming cost V 5 bases and J 0 bases, with 5 bases left between them. CDR3 nucleotide sequence: TGTGCCAGTAGTCCTAGCTCCTATAATTCACCCCTCCACTTT. This encodes CASSPSSYNSPLHF.

This clone was detected once. The chain uses TRBV2 and TRBJ2-3; D might be TRBD1 (5 bases). This CDR3 contains 15 residues. Trimming removed 2 bases at V and 6 bases at J, with 15 bases between. Germline V gene data show CDR1 as SNHLY and CDR2 as FYNNEI. CDR3 sequence: CASSELWGRSDTQYF. CDR3 nucleotides: TGTGCCAGCAGTGAATTGTGGGGCCGTTCCGATACGCAGTATTTT.

The gene calls are TRBV6-1 and TRBJ1-2; D unclear. Germline-derived CDR1 and CDR2 are MNHNS and SASEGT. Trimming removed 2 bases at V and 3 bases at J, with 7 bases between. This CDR3 is built from 13 residues. The CDR3 loop is CASSERAYYGYTF. The CDR3 coding sequence is TGTGCCAGCAGTGAACGCGCGTACTATGGCTACACCTTC.

V gene TRBV11-3 combines with J gene TRBJ2-1, with a weak D call TRBD2 (5 bases). Trimming shortened V by 5 bases and J by 0 bases, and 8 bases separated the two germline ends. The V gene's germline CDR1 is SGHNT and CDR2 YENEEA. The CDR3 length is 14 residues. CDR3: CASSRGGSYNEQFF. The CDR3 bases are TGTGCCAGCAGCCGAGGAGGCTCCTACAATGAGCAGTTCTTC.

The chain couples TRBV11-2 to TRBJ1-1; D is ambiguous. This CDR3 contains 13 residues. The V end was cut by 7 bases, the J end by 3 bases, with 12 bases between. Germline loops: CDR1 SGHAT, CDR2 FQNNGV. The CDR3 region has the DNA TGTGCCAGCAAGCTATGGGGAGACACTGAAGCTTTCTTT. Its protein is CASKLWGDTEAFF.

Points on this clone: The sample contains more than one DNA sequence encoding this CDR3. The chain is built from TRBV19 and TRBJ1-5, with TRBD1 as a possible D gene (5 bases). The germline V gene encodes CDR1 LNHDA and CDR2 SQIVND (reference sequence). V gave up 2 bases and J gave up 5 bases, with 7 bases separating them. The CDR3 has 13 residues. This CDR3 is CASSITGDQPQHF. CDR3 DNA sequence: TGTGCCAGTAGTATAACAGGTGATCAGCCCCAGCATTTT.